The next 17 T cell receptor beta chains were all read from a single sample in a study of monozygotic twins with inflammatory bowel disease. TCRdb reprocessed the 5' RACE reads, with one entry per CDR3 protein and no DNA. This sample's table has about 450,000 distinct CDR3 sequences. Input material: blood. These TCRs come from a human donor with ulcerative colitis or Crohn's disease, or a healthy co-twin of an affected twin (not recorded which).

The gene calls are TRBV12-3 or TRBV12-4 and TRBJ2-4. This CDR3 comprises 15 residues. CDR3 protein: CASSLADLAKNMQYF.

The genes are TRBV14 and TRBJ2-6; TCRdb's assignment of TRBD1 cannot be checked, as there is no DNA. CDR1 is SGHDN, CDR2 FVKESK, per germline. The length of the CDR3 is 14 residues. CDR3 sequence reads: CASSGTAGANVLTF.

The chain carries TRBV5-1 and TRBJ2-1; absent DNA, TCRdb's TRBD2 call cannot be checked. The V gene's germline CDR1 is SGHRS and CDR2 YFSETQ. The CDR3 loop spans 17 amino acids. The CDR3 reads CASSLSELRHGLKEQFF.

CDR3 residues: CASSRKGLAGSYEQYF. This sequence joins TRBV7-2 and TRBJ2-7; TCRdb selects TRBD2, and the lack of DNA leaves this call unchecked. Germline lookup yields CDR1 SGHTA and CDR2 FQGNSA. The CDR3 has 16 amino acids.

The rearrangement uses TRBV12-3 or TRBV12-4 and TRBJ2-1; there is no DNA to check the TCRdb D call of TRBD2. CDR3 length equals 20 residues. This CDR3 is CASRPMGSGGSRSSYNEQFF.

The CDR3 protein is CASSPGGAMDYGYTF. The rearrangement uses TRBV28 and TRBJ1-2; TCRdb calls TRBD1, which cannot be checked without DNA. The CDR3 runs 15 residues. Germline values: CDR1 MDHEN, CDR2 SYDVKM.

The chain recombines TRBV7-8 with TRBJ2-3; TCRdb selects TRBD1, and the lack of DNA leaves this call unchecked. Germline V CDR1 and CDR2: SGHVS, FQNEAQ. This CDR3 is built from 15 residues. Here the CDR3 reads CASSFQGFDTDTQYF.

The J gene is TRBJ2-7, the V gene TRBV2; TCRdb calls TRBD2, which cannot be checked without DNA. The germline V gene encodes CDR1 SNHLY and CDR2 FYNNEI. The CDR3 extends over 15 amino acids. CDR3 protein: CASTVSASGRYEQYF.

The gene calls are TRBV6-4 and TRBJ1-2; TCRdb names TRBD1, which stays unverified in the absence of DNA. The germline gives CDR1 MRHNA, CDR2 SNTAGT. The CDR3 contains 15 residues. This CDR3 is CASSDSSGGRYGYTF.

The chain has TRBV2 and TRBJ2-2; TCRdb reports TRBD2, a call that lacks DNA to check it against. Germline CDR1 and CDR2: SNHLY and FYNNEI. This CDR3 region has 15 residues. CDR3 loop: CASKGRTAGTGELFF.

The gene calls are TRBV24-1 and TRBJ2-1; TCRdb names TRBD1, which stays unverified in the absence of DNA. The CDR3 contains 14 residues. Germline CDR1 is KGHDR and CDR2 is SFDVKD. CDR3 sequence: CATRKGRTNNEQFF.

The rearrangement links TRBV5-4 to TRBJ2-1; TCRdb's D call, TRBD1, is unchecked because there is no DNA. The germline V gene encodes CDR1 SGHNT and CDR2 YYREEE (reference sequence). The CDR3 spans 14 residues. Here the CDR3 reads CASSLGQVRGEQFF. The entire variable domain, with the rest obtained from reference TRBV5-4 and TRBJ2-1, is as follows: ETGVTQSPTHLIKTRGQQVTLRCSSQSGHNTVSWYQQALGQGPQFIFQYYREEENGRGNFPPRFSGLQFPNYSSELNVNALELDDSALYLCASSLGQVRGEQFFGPGTRLTVL.

This sequence joins TRBV11-3 and TRBJ2-5. CDR1 and CDR2 from the germline V gene are SGHNT and YENEEA. The CDR3 is 13 residues long. The CDR3 loop reads CASSLNSKETQYF.

The chain uses TRBV6-1 and TRBJ1-1; the TCRdb call, TRBD1, lacks DNA for checking. CDR3 length: 14 residues. Germline CDR1 is MNHNS and CDR2 is SASEGT. The CDR3 region is CASSPTGTNTEAFF.

The V gene is TRBV7-6, the J gene TRBJ2-1; the TCRdb D gene call, TRBD1, has no DNA to confirm it. The germline CDR1 and CDR2 sequences are SGHVS and FNYEAQ. The CDR3 is made up of 16 amino acids. CDR3 region: CASSPRRIYENNEQFF.

The chain is built from TRBV7-9 and TRBJ2-1; the D gene TCRdb calls, TRBD2, cannot be checked with no DNA. The CDR3 consists of 14 residues. Per germline, CDR1 SEHNR and CDR2 FQNEAQ (reference sequence). The CDR3 here is CASSEAGVSNEQFF. Together with reference TRBV7-9 and TRBJ2-1, the CDR3 gives the full variable domain: DTGVSQNPRHKITKRGQNVTFRCDPISEHNRLYWYRQTLGQGPEFLTYFQNEAQLEKSRLLSDRFSAERPKGSFSTLEIQRTEQGDSAMYLCASSEAGVSNEQFFGPGTRLTVL.

The V call is TRBV28, the J call TRBJ2-2. This CDR3 is 13 amino acids long. The germline V gene encodes CDR1 MDHEN and CDR2 SYDVKM. The CDR3 reads CASMNGVTGELFF.